The rows below give T cell receptor beta chains drawn from one sample of a study of cytomegalovirus exposure and HLA in healthy donors. The repertoire was sequenced with immunoSEQ multiplex PCR; TCRdb's copy has only in-frame clones and lacks some. The sample has about 160,000 clones, about 80% seen once; the top ten hold about 4%. Material: PBMCs. These receptors came from a young man in good health and CMV-seropositive. Each CDR3 is given without its conserved first and last residue.

TRBV7-6	TRBJ2-5	ASSLETTMVSETQY
TRBV27	TRBJ2-7	ASRGQGWQY
TRBV4-3	TRBJ1-2	ASSHDRSYGYT
TRBV6-5	TRBJ2-6	ASRYSGANVLT
TRBV5-6	TRBJ1-2	ASRSVRGDYGYT
TRBV5-1	TRBJ2-7	ASSLRGTAYEQY
TRBV7-7	TRBJ2-5	ASSPGLAGGIEETQY
TRBV5-1	TRBJ2-1	ASSTGQGLEVEQF
TRBV4-3	TRBJ2-5	ASSQRLAGEETQY
TRBV6-5	TRBJ2-2	ASSSLSGELF
TRBV6-5	TRBJ2-5	ASSYRDRLFETQY
TRBV4-3	TRBJ2-7	ASSQAHYHEQY
TRBV27	TRBJ2-7	ASSLRGDHRSYEQY
TRBV29-1	TRBJ2-2	SVRTGGYTGELF
TRBV5-4	TRBJ1-6	ASSSSGTGVRNSPLH
TRBV4-2	TRBJ2-5	ASSQGNGGEETQY
TRBV4-1	TRBJ2-7	ASSQMGQGAYEQY
TRBV27	TRBJ2-7	ASSVKGWRYEQY